A single sample gave rise to the 24 T cell receptor beta chains below, sequenced in a study of blood T cell repertoires in COVID-19. Sequencing used immunoSEQ multiplex PCR; TCRdb keeps in-frame clones, though not all of them. The sample contains over 250,000 clones, approximately 90% of which appear only once. Sequenced sample: PBMCs or T cells enriched from blood (not recorded which). All receptors derive from a woman in her sixties in a cohort exposed to, infected with or recovered from COVID-19 (not recorded which).

This clone showed up just a few times. The chain couples TRBV18 to TRBJ2-2, with 7 nucleotides matching TRBD1. The trim removed 4 bases at V and 4 bases at J, leaving 3 bases unmatched. This CDR3 contains 14 residues. Germline V gene sequence: CDR1 KGHSH, CDR2 LQKENI. The CDR3 DNA sequence: TGTGCCAGCTCACAGGGACAGACCACCGGGGAGCTGTTTTTT. Its protein is CASSQGQTTGELFF.

The CDR3 DNA reads as TGTGCCAGCAGCCCACCCCAGGGGGCTATCAGGGACGAGCAGTACTTC. This gives the protein CASSPPQGAIRDEQYF. V gene TRBV4-2 combines with J gene TRBJ2-7, with 8 bases fitting TRBD1. V lost 4 bases and J lost 5; bases outside the gene matches: 13. The germline gives CDR1 LGHNA, CDR2 YNFKEQ. The CDR3 contains 16 residues.

CDR3 loop: CASTVRAHEQYF. As DNA, the CDR3 is TGTGCCAGCACCGTCAGGGCGCACGAGCAGTACTTC. This chain links TRBV6-5 with TRBJ2-7, with D possibly being TRBD1 (5 bases). CDR3 length equals 12 residues. Germline CDR1 and CDR2: MNHEY and SVGAGI. Deletions cut 7 bases from V and 5 bases from J, with 12 bases between.

This clone has more than one count but fewer than ten. V gene TRBV27 combines with J gene TRBJ1-1; 7 bases are a match to TRBD1. The junction had 9 bases not matched to a gene; V was cut back by 7 bases and J by 1 base. Looked up from germline, CDR1 is MNHEY and CDR2 is SMNVEV (reference sequence). This CDR3 comprises 15 residues. This CDR3 reads CASTLSRGANTEAFF. Here the CDR3 DNA reads TGTGCCAGCACTCTATCCAGGGGGGCGAACACTGAAGCTTTCTTT.

This clone was recorded only once. This chain uses TRBV18 with TRBJ1-3; D possibly corresponds to TRBD1 (6 bases). Per germline, CDR1 KGHSH and CDR2 LQKENI. V was shortened by 1 base and J by 6 bases, with 10 bases between the two germline ends. The CDR3 covers 14 residues. As DNA, the CDR3 is TGTGCCAGCTCACCACGAACAGGGAAAAACACCATATATTTT. Translated, it gives CASSPRTGKNTIYF.

This clone was seen a handful of times. The chain joins TRBV28 to TRBJ1-2, with D tentatively TRBD1 (6 bases). The CDR3 has 14 amino acids. Trimming stripped 4 bases from V and 6 bases from J, with 15 bases between. The V gene's germline CDR1 is MDHEN and CDR2 SYDVKM. CDR3 bases: TGTGCCAGCAGTTCCTTTGCGGGGGCAAATGGCTACACCTTC. Protein product: CASSSFAGANGYTF.

V gene TRBV6-5 combines with J gene TRBJ1-5; TRBD1 is a possible D gene (5 bases). The V and J ends lost 0 bases and 6 bases respectively, with 15 bases between them. Germline V gene sequence: CDR1 MNHEY, CDR2 SVGAGI. This CDR3 is 16 amino acids long. Written as DNA, the CDR3 is TGTGCCAGCAGTTACTCCCTTCCCAGGGTGGGTCAGCCCCAGCATTTT. Its protein product is CASSYSLPRVGQPQHF.

CDR3 nucleotide sequence: TGTGCCAGCAGCCAAGTTGCGGAGCGCACCGGGGAGCTGTTTTTT. It is translated as CASSQVAERTGELFF. The chain employs TRBV14 and TRBJ2-2; D is unclear. Germline V gene data show CDR1 as SGHDN and CDR2 as FVKESK. The CDR3 is made up of 15 amino acids. The V end lost 1 base, the J end lost 4 bases, and 10 bases lay between the germline ends.

The J gene is TRBJ1-1, the V gene TRBV11-3, with TRBD1 identical over 7 bases. V gave up 5 bases and J gave up 7 bases; unmatched junction bases: 7. Germline V gene sequence: CDR1 SGHNT, CDR2 YENEEA. CDR3 size: 13 residues. In nucleotides, the CDR3 is TGTGCCAGCAGCGCACGGACAGGCGTTGAAGCTTTCTTT. Translated: CASSARTGVEAFF.

J is TRBJ1-6 and V is TRBV5-4; tentative D call: TRBD1 (5 bases). CDR3 length: 14 amino acids. Germline CDR1 is SGHNT and CDR2 is YYREEE (reference sequence). V was shortened by 5 bases and J by 3 bases, with 9 bases between the two germline ends. DNA for the CDR3: TGTGCCAGCAGACAAGACAGCTATAATTCACCCCTCCACTTT. Residues: CASRQDSYNSPLHF.

The J gene is TRBJ2-3, the V gene TRBV7-3; TRBD1 is a possible D gene (5 bases). In germline, CDR1 is SGHTA, CDR2 FQGTGA. Trimming removed 1 base at V and 2 bases at J, with 7 bases between. The CDR3 is 14 amino acids. DNA for the CDR3: TGTGCCAGCAGCTTAAGACAGAACACAGATACGCAGTATTTT. Protein product: CASSLRQNTDTQYF.

The rearrangement uses TRBV5-1 and TRBJ2-7; TRBD1 agrees at 10 bases. Germline V CDR1 and CDR2: SGHRS, YFSETQ. This CDR3 region has 15 residues. V was pared by 0 bases and J by 2 bases, with 2 bases of the junction left unmatched. CDR3 in DNA: TGCGCCAGCAGCTTGGGTGGGACAGGGGCCTACGAGCAGTACTTC. Its translation: CASSLGGTGAYEQYF. The full variable domain, with the rest looked up from reference TRBV5-1 and TRBJ2-7, is KAGVTQTPRYLIKTRGQQVTLSCSPISGHRSVSWYQQTPGQGLQFLFEYFSETQRNKGNFPGRFSGRQFSNSRSEMNVSTLELGDSALYLCASSLGGTGAYEQYFGPGTRLTVT.

V and J are TRBV28 and TRBJ2-5; 7 positions agree with TRBD2. V lost 4 bases to trimming and J lost 6 bases; unmatched junction nucleotides: 11. Germline values: CDR1 MDHEN, CDR2 SYDVKM. This CDR3 is 15 amino acids long. CDR3 region: CASSYWRETAQTQYF. Here the CDR3 DNA reads TGTGCCAGCAGTTACTGGCGGGAGACCGCGCAGACCCAGTACTTC.

This rearrangement joins TRBV7-8 to TRBJ2-2; 8 bases are a match to TRBD2. The V segment lost 1 base and the J segment 4 bases; nucleotides outside the gene matches: 5. Germline values: CDR1 SGHVS, CDR2 FQNEAQ. This CDR3 has 16 residues. The CDR3 loop is CASSLESSGITGELFF. CDR3 nucleotide sequence: TGTGCCAGCAGCTTAGAGAGTAGCGGGATCACCGGGGAGCTGTTTTTT. The full variable domain, completed using reference TRBV7-8 and TRBJ2-2, is GAGVSQSPRYKVAKRGQDVALRCDPISGHVSLFWYQQALGQGPEFLTYFQNEAQLDKSGLPSDRFFAERPEGSVSTLKIQRTQQEDSAVYLCASSLESSGITGELFFGEGSRLTVL.

The chain employs TRBV6-1 and TRBJ2-7; the D gene is possibly TRBD2 (6 bases). The V end was cut by 3 bases, the J end by 0 bases, with 12 bases between. Germline lookup yields CDR1 MNHNS and CDR2 SASEGT. The CDR3 sequence is 15 residues long. The CDR3 reads CASSDPAGTSYEQYF. The DNA for the CDR3 is TGTGCCAGCAGTGACCCCGCGGGAACCTCCTACGAGCAGTACTTC.

As regards this clone: The junction differs from germline at one of its ends, possibly a read error. The chain couples TRBV6-5 to TRBJ1-2, with D uncertain. Germline CDR1 MNHEY, CDR2 SVGAGI. This CDR3 contains 15 residues. CDR3 bases: TGTGCCAGCAGCTCCCCTGACGGGAGGTACTACGGCTACACCTTC. As protein: CASSSPDGRYYGYTF.

The chain is built from TRBV7-2 and TRBJ2-5; D is perhaps TRBD2 (6 bases). The germline V gene has CDR1 SGHTA and CDR2 FQGNSA. The CDR3 has 13 amino acids. V dropped 8 bases and J dropped 4 bases, with 14 bases sitting between them. The CDR3: CASGGPPPETQYF. CDR3 bases: TGTGCCAGCGGAGGGCCACCCCCAGAGACCCAGTACTTC. Together with reference TRBV7-2 and TRBJ2-5, the CDR3 gives the full variable domain: GAGVSQSPSNKVTEKGKDVELRCDPISGHTALYWYRQSLGQGLEFLIYFQGNSAPDKSGLPSDRFSAERTGGSVSTLTIQRTQQEDSAVYLCASGGPPPETQYFGPGTRLLVL.

The chain uses TRBV6-6 and TRBJ2-1; 7 positions agree with TRBD2. Per germline, CDR1 MNHNY and CDR2 SVGAGI (reference sequence). V lost 7 bases to trimming and J lost 4 bases; unmatched junction nucleotides: 10. The CDR3 sequence is 15 residues long. This CDR3 reads CASTSSGTKYNEQFF. The CDR3 DNA reads TGTGCCAGCACTTCGAGCGGGACCAAATACAATGAGCAGTTCTTC.

This clone was observed once. The V call is TRBV5-1, the J call TRBJ2-5; 11 bases agree with TRBD1. From germline, CDR1 is SGHRS and CDR2 YFSETQ. This CDR3 has 15 residues. V lost 3 bases to trimming and J lost 5 bases; unmatched junction nucleotides: 6. The CDR3 protein is CASSYRTGGRETQYF. CDR3 sequence (DNA): TGCGCCAGCAGCTACCGGACAGGGGGCAGGGAGACCCAGTACTTC.

The rearrangement uses TRBV7-9 and TRBJ2-3; possibly TRBD2 for D (6 bases). Germline loops: CDR1 SEHNR, CDR2 FQNEAQ (reference sequence). V shed 5 bases and J shed 0 bases, with 12 bases lying between them. CDR3 length: 15 residues. The CDR3: CASSVIAASTDTQYF. The CDR3 DNA is TGTGCCAGCAGCGTCATAGCGGCTAGCACAGATACGCAGTATTTT.

V gene TRBV2 combines with J gene TRBJ1-6, with D possibly matching TRBD1 (6 bases). This CDR3 is built from 16 residues. V lost 4 bases to trimming and J lost 4 bases, with 14 bases between them. Germline V gene sequence: CDR1 SNHLY, CDR2 FYNNEI. CDR3 in DNA: TGTGCCAGCAGTGTGGGGTCCGGGACATATAATTCACCCCTCCACTTT. This codes for CASSVGSGTYNSPLHF.

There are a few counts of this clone. This chain connects TRBV5-1 to TRBJ2-5; D unresolved. Germline CDR1 is SGHRS and CDR2 is YFSETQ. This CDR3 comprises 15 residues. Trimming stripped 0 bases from V and 4 bases from J, with 13 bases between. In nucleotides, the CDR3 is TGCGCCAGCAGCTTGGGAGCGCCAGTATCAGAGACCCAGTACTTC. Its protein product is CASSLGAPVSETQYF.

This chain connects TRBV5-4 to TRBJ1-6, with D unresolved. Per the germline V gene, CDR1 is SGHNT and CDR2 is YYREEE (reference sequence). This CDR3 region has 14 residues. Trimming took off 0 bases at V and 5 bases at J, with 6 bases between the two ends. The CDR3 loop is CASSLDRNNSPLHF. DNA for the CDR3: TGTGCCAGCAGCTTGGACAGAAATAATTCACCCCTCCACTTT.

This clone was seen a few times. V gene TRBV11-2 combines with J gene TRBJ2-5; the D gene is possibly TRBD1 (5 bases). CDR3 length: 14 amino acids. Germline V gives CDR1 SGHAT, CDR2 FQNNGV. With 5 bases removed from V and 5 bases from J, the gap between germline ends came to 15 bases. The CDR3 sequence is CASSPQGLGETQYF. CDR3 bases: TGTGCCAGCAGCCCTCAGGGTTTAGGGGAGACCCAGTACTTC.